This TCR beta chain stems from a study of CD8+ T cells in alopecia areata. There are a few counts of this clone. The target antigen is unknown. The ends lost 4 bases at V and 8 bases at J; junction bases unmatched: 4. Germline CDR1 is SEHNR and CDR2 is FQNEAQ (reference sequence). The CDR3 sequence is 13 residues long. Overall study results and limits: Alopecia totalis/universalis scalp especially showed more expanded CD8+ clones than normal scalp.

Treatment: oral pan-JAK inhibitor, 5-10 mg twice daily. RNA was isolated and reverse transcribed to cDNA, the sequencing template. Sequencing used immunoSEQ multiplex PCR; TCRdb keeps in-frame clones, though not all of them. The data show about 220,000 clones, with more than 45% seen just once and about 1.6% held by the top ten. The clonotype was recovered from a human donor with alopecia areata. This sequence joins TRBV7-9 and TRBJ1-4, with 7 nucleotides matching TRBD1. The sequenced sample was CD4+ T cells sorted from blood, obtained at week 4, from a patient treated with tofacitinib. The CDR3 nucleotides read TGTGCCAGCAGCTCAGGGGGGAAGGAAAAACTGTTTTTT. Protein product: CASSSGGKEKLFF.